The rows below give T cell receptor beta chains drawn from one sample of a study of blood T cell repertoires in COVID-19. The data were produced by immunoSEQ multiplex PCR, yet TCRdb's version contains in-frame clones alone and is incomplete. The table records about 170,000 clones, around four fifths of them present only once. Source material: peripheral blood. Every receptor here comes from a woman older than 75 with COVID-19, enrolled during active disease. CDR3s leave out the opening cysteine and the closing phenylalanine or tryptophan.

TRBV7-9,ASSTGLVDEQF
TRBV5-1,ASRSGQGSDQPQH
TRBV9,ASSPRLGTVRGEQY
TRBV12-3/TRBV12-4,ASSSQGFTEAF
TRBV18,ASSPSGTGGLF
TRBV5-4,ASSLGQGRNTGELF
TRBV6-5,ASTGRGPTNEKLF
TRBV2,ASIAGREQF
TRBV10-3,AISQGLADVYEQY
TRBV5-4,ASSLDPSINNEQF
TRBV5-6,ASSLHGGYEQY
TRBV7-2,ASSPPWPGPQH
TRBV30,AWSGSRTSTDTQY
TRBV6-5,ASRPYRGNQPQH
TRBV27,ASSLITTRTGYKSPLH
TRBV10-3,AISDGTTNTQY
TRBV5-1,ASSLARETEQY
TRBV18,ASSPSVAEQY
TRBV6-6,ASSSYAGVEQF
TRBV29-1,SGNRVLNTEAF
TRBV6-5,ASSTGNHGYT
TRBV7-2,ASSSIPPGQGASPLH
TRBV7-9,ASSLTSGAQETQY
TRBV27,ASTRTGTGLNYGYT
TRBV6-2/TRBV6-3,ASSLLAGGPYYNEQF
TRBV7-2,ASGNSGGVGQF